These 3 T cell receptor beta chains came from one sample sequenced in a study of CD8+CD57+ T cells in acquired aplastic anemia. TCR beta VDJ combinations and CDR3 sequences were profiled from genomic DNA. From the reads, TCRdb called clonotypes with MiXCR, one entry per CDR3 protein. Of approximately 170,000 distinct CDR3 sequences in the sample, about 64% are singletons; the top ten hold 45%. Sequenced sample: sorted CD4+, CD8+, or CD8+CD57+ T cells (not recorded which) from PBMCs. These TCRs come from a human donor in good health.

This clonotype appeared a single time. The rearrangement links TRBV6-1 to TRBJ1-3; D uncertain. V dropped 3 bases and J dropped 5 bases, with 23 bases sitting between them. The length of the CDR3 is 18 residues. Germline loops: CDR1 MNHNS, CDR2 SASEGT. CDR3 sequence reads: CASSDFLGRGLQRNTIYF. The CDR3 nucleotides read TGTGCCAGCAGTGATTTTCTGGGGAGAGGCCTCCAACGAAACACCATATATTTT.

The rearrangement links TRBV7-9 to TRBJ1-3; D not certain. There are 15 residues in the CDR3. Germline V gene lookup returns CDR1 SEHNR and CDR2 FQNEAQ (reference sequence). V was pared by 2 bases and J by 0 bases, with 8 bases between. The chain's CDR3 is CASSLPVSSGNTIYF. CDR3 nucleotide sequence: TGTGCCAGCAGCTTACCCGTGAGCTCTGGAAACACCATATATTTT.

In the case of this clonotype: An end of the junction does not agree with germline; a read error may underlie this. V gene TRBV19 combines with J gene TRBJ1-1; no clear D. Germline loops: CDR1 LNHDA, CDR2 SQIVND (reference sequence). This CDR3 region has 12 residues. CDR3 DNA sequence: TGTGCCAGTAGTAGGGTGGCCACTGAAACTTTCTTT. It encodes CASSRVATETFF.